One and the same sample provided the 3 T cell receptor beta chains below, sequenced in a study of shared clonotypes between healthy human individuals (dated by TCRdb to the early 2020s). The library came from the immunoSEQ multiplex PCR assay. Drawn from immuneACCESS, this table holds only the in-frame rearrangements with V and J called that TCRdb kept. Clones are partly lost; checked studies trace under half to an unresolved V gene and leave the rest unexplained. The sample includes approximately 470,000 clones, with about 85% observed a single time. The ten largest clones represent approximately 12% of the sample. The source material was PBMCs. The receptors derive from a woman aged 40 to 50 in good health. Some clones in this sample may be carry-over from other donors' samples.

V gene TRBV6-5 combines with J gene TRBJ2-7, with D tentatively TRBD1 or TRBD2 (5 bases each). CDR1 and CDR2 from the germline V gene are MNHEY and SVGAGI. This CDR3 is built from 15 residues. V was pared by 6 bases and J by 7 bases, with 22 bases between. The CDR3 DNA is TGTGCCAGCAGAAGGGGAGCCAGGGATGCTGGGGAGCAGTACTTC. The encoded protein is CASRRGARDAGEQYF.

The rearrangement uses TRBV10-1 and TRBJ2-1; TRBD2 is a possible D gene (5 bases). The length of the CDR3 is 15 residues. V lost 0 bases and J 4 bases, leaving 10 bases between the germline ends. The germline gives CDR1 WNHNN, CDR2 SYGVQD (reference sequence). In nucleotides, the CDR3 is TGCGCCAGCAGTGAGTCCGGAGGCGTATACAATGAGCAGTTCTTC. Translation: CASSESGGVYNEQFF.

The chain has TRBV2 and TRBJ1-5; weak D call: TRBD1 (5 bases). Germline CDR1 is SNHLY and CDR2 is FYNNEI. This CDR3 comprises 14 residues. V dropped 8 bases and J dropped 4 bases, with 15 bases sitting between them. The CDR3 coding sequence is TGTGCCAGCTCATCCATGGGGCGAAATCAGCCCCAGCATTTT. Encoded protein: CASSSMGRNQPQHF.